Shown below are 3 T cell receptor beta chains from a single sample sequenced in a study of blood T cell repertoires in COVID-19. TCRdb's table, derived via immunoSEQ multiplex PCR, lists solely in-frame clones and lacks some. The top ten hold 15% to 20% of the sample, which has more than 25,000 clones, roughly 88% seen once. Sequencing was performed on peripheral blood. The receptors stem from a man between 65 and 85 years old with acute or convalescent COVID-19.

The V gene is TRBV5-1, the J gene TRBJ2-3; D perhaps matches TRBD1 (5 bases). V lost 0 bases and J 8 bases, leaving 16 bases between the germline ends. Germline V gene sequence: CDR1 SGHRS, CDR2 YFSETQ. This CDR3 contains 15 residues. CDR3: CASSLDRLLSSTQYF. The CDR3 DNA is TGCGCCAGCAGCTTGGACAGGCTACTAAGTAGTACGCAGTATTTT.

The gene calls are TRBV10-3 and TRBJ2-5; D is unclear. Germline V lookup: CDR1 ENHRY, CDR2 SYGVKD. This CDR3 region has 14 residues. V shed 3 bases and J shed 5 bases, with 13 bases lying between them. The CDR3 DNA is TGTGCCATCAGTGATAATGAGGCGAGGGAGACCCAGTACTTC. As protein: CAISDNEARETQYF.

This clone has just a few counts. The V call is TRBV7-3, the J call TRBJ2-2; D might be TRBD2 (6 bases). Trimming stripped 6 bases from V and 3 bases from J, with 14 bases between. The germline gives CDR1 SGHTA, CDR2 FQGTGA. The CDR3 spans 15 residues. The CDR3 DNA sequence: TGTGCCAGCAGTCCTCGTGGAGGGGACACCGGGGAGCTGTTTTTT. This sequence encodes CASSPRGGDTGELFF.